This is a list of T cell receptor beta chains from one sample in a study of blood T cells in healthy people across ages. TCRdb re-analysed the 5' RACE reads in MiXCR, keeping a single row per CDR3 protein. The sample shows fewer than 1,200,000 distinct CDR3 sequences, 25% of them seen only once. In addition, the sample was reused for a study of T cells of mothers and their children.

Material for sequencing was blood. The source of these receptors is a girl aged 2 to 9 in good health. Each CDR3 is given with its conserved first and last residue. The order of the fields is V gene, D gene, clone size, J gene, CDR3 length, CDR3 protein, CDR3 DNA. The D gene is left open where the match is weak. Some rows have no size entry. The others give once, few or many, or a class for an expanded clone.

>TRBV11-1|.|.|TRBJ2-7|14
CASSLTGISYEQYF
TGTGCCAGCAGCCTCACAGGGATCTCCTACGAGCAGTACTTC
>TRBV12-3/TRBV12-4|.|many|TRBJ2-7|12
CASSLTGYEQYF
TGTGCCAGCAGTTTGACAGGCTACGAGCAGTACTTC
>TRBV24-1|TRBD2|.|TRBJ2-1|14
CATSGGAGSNEQFF
TGTGCCACCAGCGGGGGGGCGGGAAGCAATGAGCAGTTCTTC
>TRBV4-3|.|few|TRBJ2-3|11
CARPHTDTQYF
TGCGCCCGGCCTCACACAGATACGCAGTATTTT
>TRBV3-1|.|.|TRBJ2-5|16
CASSQAGRRLEETQYF
TGTGCCAGCAGCCAAGCTGGCAGGCGATTAGAAGAGACCCAGTACTTC
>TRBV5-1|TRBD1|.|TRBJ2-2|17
CASSLTGTGAPTGELFF
TGCGCCAGCAGCTTGACGGGGACAGGGGCTCCCACCGGGGAGCTGTTTTTT
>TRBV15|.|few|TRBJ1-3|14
CATSTGGTGNTIYF
TGTGCCACCAGCACCGGAGGGACTGGAAACACCATATATTTT
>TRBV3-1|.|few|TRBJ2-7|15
CASSPGGAPNYEQYF
TGTGCCAGCAGCCCTGGGGGGGCCCCTAACTACGAGCAGTACTTC
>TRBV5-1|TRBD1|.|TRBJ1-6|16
CASSLEAGGYNSPLHF
TGCGCCAGCAGCTTGGAGGCAGGGGGCTACAATTCACCCCTCCACTTT
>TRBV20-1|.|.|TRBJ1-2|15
CSARVTDIENYGYTF
TGCAGTGCTCGAGTGACAGATATTGAGAACTATGGTTACACCTTC
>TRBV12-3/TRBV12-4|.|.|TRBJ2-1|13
CASSRTTTAEQFF
TGTGCCAGCAGCCGAACCACGACCGCTGAGCAGTTCTTC
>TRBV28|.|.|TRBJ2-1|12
CASSSRDNEQFF
TGTGCCAGCAGTTCTAGGGACAATGAGCAGTTCTTC
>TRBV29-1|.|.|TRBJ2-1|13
CSVAWDPYNEQFF
TGCAGCGTGGCATGGGACCCCTACAATGAGCAGTTCTTC
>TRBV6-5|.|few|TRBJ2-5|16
CASSYQFGSKGETQYF
TGTGCCAGCAGTTACCAATTTGGGAGCAAAGGGGAGACCCAGTACTTC
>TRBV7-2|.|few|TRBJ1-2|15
CASSLFSGDNYGYTF
TGTGCCAGCAGCTTATTCAGCGGGGATAACTATGGCTACACCTTC
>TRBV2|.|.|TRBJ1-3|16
CASSDPAPTGRNTIYF
TGTGCCAGCAGTGATCCAGCCCCGACGGGGAGAAACACCATATATTTT
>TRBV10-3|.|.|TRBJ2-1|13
CAISVGGGNEQFF
TGTGCCATCAGTGTGGGGGGAGGCAATGAGCAGTTCTTC
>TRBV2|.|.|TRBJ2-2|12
CASSGSEIELFF
TGTGCCAGCAGTGGGTCCGAAATAGAGCTGTTTTTT
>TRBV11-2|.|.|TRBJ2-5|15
CASSRILGAKDTQYF
TGTGCCAGCAGCCGGATCTTGGGAGCGAAGGATACCCAGTACTTC
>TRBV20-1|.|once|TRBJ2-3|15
CSARDLRDGTDTQYF
TGCAGTGCTAGAGATCTGAGGGATGGAACAGATACGCAGTATTTT
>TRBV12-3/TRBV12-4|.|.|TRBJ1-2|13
CASSLDPFGGYTF
TGTGCCAGCAGCCTCGACCCTTTTGGAGGCTACACCTTC
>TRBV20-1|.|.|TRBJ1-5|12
CSARDSDQPQHF
TGCAGTGCTAGAGATAGTGATCAGCCCCAGCATTTT
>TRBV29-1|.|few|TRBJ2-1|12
CSVEKDGDEQFF
TGCAGCGTTGAAAAGGACGGGGATGAGCAGTTCTTC
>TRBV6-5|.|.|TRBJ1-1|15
CASLPETQGNTEAFF
TGTGCCAGCTTACCCGAAACCCAGGGAAACACTGAAGCTTTCTTT